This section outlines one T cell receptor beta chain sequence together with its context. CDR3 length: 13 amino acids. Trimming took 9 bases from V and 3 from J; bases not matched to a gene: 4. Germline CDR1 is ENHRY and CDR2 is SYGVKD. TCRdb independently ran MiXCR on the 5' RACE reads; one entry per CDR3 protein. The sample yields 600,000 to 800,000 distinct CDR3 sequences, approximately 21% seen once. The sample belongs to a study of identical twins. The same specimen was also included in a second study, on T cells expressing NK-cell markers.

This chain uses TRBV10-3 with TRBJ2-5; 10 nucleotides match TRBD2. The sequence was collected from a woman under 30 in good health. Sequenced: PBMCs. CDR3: CAMRAGGEETQYF. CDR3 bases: TGTGCCATGCGAGCGGGAGGGGAAGAGACCCAGTACTTC.